Below, 20 T cell receptor beta chains from the same sample are listed, as sequenced in a study of T cells in Graves' hyperthyroidism and ophthalmopathy. Amplified TCR beta CDR3 regions came from RNA transcripts. First-round RT-PCR targeting the TCR CDR3 was performed with the HTBI primer set. TCRdb fed the multiplex PCR reads into MiXCR, producing one record per CDR3 protein. Of over 300,000 distinct CDR3 sequences listed, approximately 13% were seen once; the top ten hold around 10%. The sequencing input was blood. These receptors came from a woman aged 55 to 70 with Graves' hyperthyroidism.

This clonotype was found a few times. The chain has TRBV2 and TRBJ2-1; D might be TRBD1 or TRBD2, each matching 5 bases. Deletions cut 7 bases from V and 9 bases from J, with 19 bases between. From germline, CDR1 is SNHLY and CDR2 FYNNEI. The CDR3 has 14 amino acids. CDR3 coding DNA: TGTGCCAGCATCGATACCCGGGGTAGGGGTGAGCAGTTCTTC. Translation gives CASIDTRGRGEQFF.

This clonotype was counted at least ten times. The chain joins TRBV5-1 to TRBJ1-2, with D maybe TRBD1 (5 bases). Between the trimmed V and J ends, which lost 1 base and 4 bases, there was a span of 11 bases. Germline CDR1 reads SGHRS; CDR2 reads YFSETQ. The CDR3 sequence is 14 residues long. The CDR3 nucleotides are TGCGCCAGCAGCTTGTTCGGGGGGAGCTATGGCTACACCTTC. It translates to CASSLFGGSYGYTF.

This clonotype has a count of ten or more. V gene TRBV5-8 combines with J gene TRBJ2-3; D might be TRBD2 (6 bases). V was trimmed by 0 bases and J by 6 bases, leaving 14 bases between them. The CDR3 sequence is 15 residues long. Germline lookup yields CDR1 SGHTS and CDR2 YDEGEE. CDR3 amino acids: CASSLGLASWDTQYF. CDR3 DNA: TGTGCCAGCAGCTTGGGCCTAGCGAGTTGGGATACGCAGTATTTT.

This clonotype came up a few times. This chain joins TRBV7-9 and TRBJ2-3; tentative D call: TRBD2 (5 bases). V gave up 1 base and J gave up 0 bases, with 23 bases separating them. This CDR3 is built from 20 residues. Germline loops: CDR1 SEHNR, CDR2 FQNEAQ (reference sequence). CDR3 sequence: CASSLGVSGINTYSTDTQYF. CDR3 sequence (DNA): TGTGCCAGCAGCTTAGGAGTAAGCGGAATAAACACTTATAGCACAGATACGCAGTATTTT.

This clonotype came up many times. The chain uses TRBV12-3 or TRBV12-4 and TRBJ1-5; D remains ambiguous. This CDR3 region has 13 residues. V lost 2 bases, J lost 9 bases, and 11 bases lay in between. The CDR3 bases are TGTGCCAGCAGTTTAAGGGCACTTGGGCCCCAGCATTTT. Its protein is CASSLRALGPQHF.

This clonotype was seen ten or more times. The CDR3 region has the DNA TGCGCCAGCAGCCAAGGAAGGGGACAGGCCTACAATGAGCAGTTCTTC. Encoded protein: CASSQGRGQAYNEQFF. The V gene is TRBV4-1, the J gene TRBJ2-1, with 8 bases lining up with TRBD1. Per the germline V gene, CDR1 is MGHRA and CDR2 is YSYEKL. The length of the CDR3 is 16 residues. Losses at the gene ends were 1 base for V and 2 bases for J; bases not matched to a gene: 4.

V is TRBV15 and J is TRBJ2-3; D is ambiguous. Trimming left V 6 bases short and J 4 bases short, with 8 bases between. This CDR3 is built from 12 residues. Germline-derived CDR1 and CDR2 are LNHNV and YYDKDF (reference sequence). The CDR3 coding sequence is TGTGCCACCAGACCAGAATCAGATACGCAGTATTTT. As protein: CATRPESDTQYF.

This clonotype was observed at least ten times. This CDR3 is CASSDGLAGNEQFF. DNA of the CDR3: TGTGCCAGCAGTGATGGACTAGCGGGAAATGAGCAGTTCTTC. The chain is built from TRBV2 and TRBJ2-1, with TRBD2 identical over 12 bases. This CDR3 comprises 14 residues. The germline gives CDR1 SNHLY, CDR2 FYNNEI. J was trimmed by 7 bases and V by 3 bases; bases with no gene match: 1. Using reference TRBV2 and TRBJ2-1 for the parts outside the CDR3, the full variable domain is EPEVTQTPSHQVTQMGQEVILRCVPISNHLYFYWYRQILGQKVEFLVSFYNNEISEKSEIFDDQFSVERPDGSNFTLKIRSTKLEDSAMYFCASSDGLAGNEQFFGPGTRLTVL.

The chain carries TRBV6-2 or TRBV6-3 and TRBJ2-5; tentative D call: TRBD1 (6 bases). V was clipped by 7 bases and J by 1 base, with 10 bases between them. There are 13 residues in the CDR3. CDR1 is MNHEY and CDR2 is SVGEGT in the germline V gene. The CDR3 nucleotides read TGTGCCAGCACCCTAGGGGGCCAAGAGACCCAGTACTTC. It specifies CASTLGGQETQYF.

The sample holds many counts of this clonotype. The rearrangement joins TRBV19 to TRBJ2-1, with 9 bases that match TRBD2. The germline V gene encodes CDR1 LNHDA and CDR2 SQIVND (reference sequence). V shed 7 bases and J 9 bases; nucleotides not matched to a gene: 16. CDR3 length: 16 amino acids. The CDR3 bases are TGTGCCAGTACCACTAGCTTCGGCGGGAGGGGCTTTGAGCAGTTCTTC. This gives the protein CASTTSFGGRGFEQFF.

Ten or more counts support this clonotype. A read error may produce the germline difference seen at one junction end. The V gene is TRBV20-1, the J gene TRBJ1-1; D remains unclear. Per the germline V gene, CDR1 is DFQATT and CDR2 is SNEGSKA (reference sequence). The CDR3 runs to 12 residues. Written as DNA, the CDR3 is TGCAGTGCGAGAGACGTAGGGTCTGAAGCTTTCTTT. Amino acids: CSARDVGSEAFF.

This clonotype was counted at least ten times. The chain employs TRBV7-9 and TRBJ2-7; no clear D. The CDR3 spans 16 residues. V lost 1 base and J 2 bases, leaving 15 bases between the germline ends. Germline V gives CDR1 SEHNR, CDR2 FQNEAQ (reference sequence). DNA of the CDR3: TGTGCCAGCAGCTTAGGGGGTTACCCAACAACCTACGAGCAGTACTTC. Translation gives CASSLGGYPTTYEQYF. Variable domain in full (rest from reference TRBV7-9 and TRBJ2-7): DTGVSQNPRHKITKRGQNVTFRCDPISEHNRLYWYRQTLGQGPEFLTYFQNEAQLEKSRLLSDRFSAERPKGSFSTLEIQRTEQGDSAMYLCASSLGGYPTTYEQYFGPGTRLTVT.

This clonotype was found many times. CDR3 DNA: TGTGCCAGCAGTTTACGGGCAGGCTCCTATGGCTACACCTTC. Protein sequence: CASSLRAGSYGYTF. V and J are TRBV27 and TRBJ1-2; no firm D call. Per the germline V gene, CDR1 is MNHEY and CDR2 is SMNVEV (reference sequence). This CDR3 is 14 amino acids long. Trimming left V 2 bases short and J 4 bases short, with 11 bases between.

Many counts were recorded for this clonotype. The genes are TRBV30 and TRBJ2-3; a possible D gene is TRBD1 (6 bases). The V gene's germline CDR1 is GTSNPN and CDR2 SVGIG (reference sequence). The CDR3 extends over 15 amino acids. V lost 0 bases and J 2 bases, leaving 12 bases between the germline ends. CDR3 region: CAWSVDRWDTDTQYF. CDR3 bases: TGTGCCTGGAGTGTAGACAGGTGGGACACAGATACGCAGTATTTT.

This clonotype was found many times. V usage is TRBV10-3 and J usage is TRBJ2-3; the D is unclear. The V end lost 11 bases, the J end lost 4 bases, and 13 bases lay between the germline ends. CDR3 length: 12 residues. Germline-derived CDR1 and CDR2 are ENHRY and SYGVKD. The CDR3 sequence: CAVSRGADTQYF. CDR3 DNA: TGTGCCGTATCCCGAGGCGCAGATACGCAGTATTTT.

The table lists this clonotype with many counts. This chain links TRBV18 with TRBJ2-5; D perhaps matches TRBD1 (5 bases). Deletions cut 3 bases from V and 1 base from J, with 18 bases between. Germline CDR1 and CDR2: KGHSH and LQKENI. CDR3 size: 17 residues. The CDR3 DNA follows: TGTGCCAGCTCACCGTTCTTATCTTCCCAGGGCCAAGAGACCCAGTACTTC. This sequence encodes CASSPFLSSQGQETQYF. The whole variable domain, filled in from reference TRBV18 and TRBJ2-5, reads NAGVMQNPRHLVRRRGQEARLRCSPMKGHSHVYWYRQLPEEGLKFMVYLQKENIIDESGMPKERFSAEFPKEGPSILRIQQVVRGDSAAYFCASSPFLSSQGQETQYFGPGTRLLVL.

This clonotype was found many times. This sequence joins TRBV12-3 or TRBV12-4 and TRBJ2-1; the match to TRBD2 covers 7 bases. Losses at the gene ends were 6 bases for V and 2 bases for J; bases not matched to a gene: 16. The CDR3 totals 18 residues. In DNA form, the CDR3 reads TGTGCCAGCAGCTGGATTTATGGGGGAGGGCCCACCTACAATGAGCAGTTCTTC. Translation: CASSWIYGGGPTYNEQFF.

This clonotype was seen many times. This chain connects TRBV3-1 to TRBJ2-7; 10 bases map to TRBD1. V lost 0 bases to trimming and J lost 4 bases; unmatched junction nucleotides: 6. The CDR3 contains 16 residues. Germline V gene lookup returns CDR1 LGHDT and CDR2 YNNKEL (reference sequence). CDR3 DNA: TGTGCCAGCAGCCAAGAGACCGGGACAGGGGCATACGAGCAGTACTTC. The encoded protein is CASSQETGTGAYEQYF.

Ten or more counts support this clonotype. The chain recombines TRBV5-1 with TRBJ2-1; TRBD2 aligns across 9 bases. J gave up 9 bases and V 4 bases, and 14 bases lay outside the gene matches. Germline V gene lookup returns CDR1 SGHRS and CDR2 YFSETQ. There are 16 residues in the CDR3. For the CDR3, the DNA is TGCGCCAGCAGCGGCAGCCTAGCGGGAACGACGGTTGAGCAGTTCTTC. Protein: CASSGSLAGTTVEQFF.

This clonotype showed up many times. Here the CDR3 DNA reads TGTGCCAGCAGCATTTCGAGGGGGGAAGGGGGCTACACCTTC. This gives the protein CASSISRGEGGYTF. J is TRBJ1-2 and V is TRBV2, with D perhaps TRBD1 (6 bases). The CDR3 contains 14 residues. Germline loops: CDR1 SNHLY, CDR2 FYNNEI. Between the trimmed V and J ends, which lost 6 bases and 8 bases, there was a span of 19 bases.